Listed below are T cell receptor beta chains from one sample, sequenced in a study of cytomegalovirus exposure and HLA in healthy donors. Using immunoSEQ multiplex PCR, the repertoire was profiled, and TCRdb retains in-frame clones only, with some absent. This sample's table reports about 41,000 clones. The sequenced material came from PBMCs. The receptors were sampled from a man aged 25 to 40 in good health and CMV-seronegative. Both conserved end residues are trimmed from each CDR3.

J: TRBJ1-5
length: 11
V: TRBV7-3
CDR3: ASSLTRDQPQH

J: TRBJ2-7
length: 14
V: TRBV5-4
CDR3: ASSPPRQGRSYEQY

J: TRBJ2-1
length: 13
V: TRBV29-1
CDR3: SVEWGQTAHNEQF

J: TRBJ2-7
length: 12
V: TRBV4-1
CDR3: ASSHSGSSYEQY

J: TRBJ2-1
length: 14
V: TRBV7-2
CDR3: ASSLEGGLAQNEQF

J: TRBJ1-2
length: 14
V: TRBV7-2
CDR3: ASSLARTATNYGYT

J: TRBJ2-7
length: 11
V: TRBV27
CDR3: ATLGGPPYEQY

J: TRBJ1-4
length: 13
V: TRBV2
CDR3: ASNGQGARGEKLF

J: TRBJ2-7
length: 11
V: TRBV7-9
CDR3: ASSWTGPYEQY

J: TRBJ1-2
length: 10
V: TRBV7-9
CDR3: ASGSIGDGYT

J: TRBJ1-1
length: 12
V: TRBV18
CDR3: ASSPRGPAVEAF

J: TRBJ2-5
length: 13
V: TRBV4-2
CDR3: ASSLQPGQPETQY

J: TRBJ1-5
length: 13
V: TRBV29-1
CDR3: SGLYQGKSNQPQH

J: TRBJ2-7
length: 13
V: TRBV5-1
CDR3: ASSLSPGQAYEQY

J: TRBJ1-5
length: 11
V: TRBV19
CDR3: ASSIPGRQPQH

J: TRBJ2-1
length: 12
V: TRBV29-1
CDR3: SVEAGLAGNEQF

J: TRBJ2-5
length: 11
V: TRBV25-1
CDR3: ASSESVAETQY

J: TRBJ1-2
length: 11
V: TRBV4-1
CDR3: ASSQAVNYGYT

J: TRBJ2-7
length: 12
V: TRBV5-1
CDR3: ASSLGSPAYEQY

J: TRBJ2-2
length: 13
V: TRBV7-2
CDR3: ASRTSGGATGELF

J: TRBJ2-2
length: 15
V: TRBV18
CDR3: ASSPRSPGQGTGELF

J: TRBJ2-7
length: 12
V: TRBV2
CDR3: ASSEGQGENEQY

J: TRBJ2-2
length: 12
V: TRBV7-9
CDR3: ASSSQDFTEELF

J: TRBJ2-3
length: 14
V: TRBV18
CDR3: ASSRVGAGDTDTQY

J: TRBJ1-1
length: 10
V: TRBV18
CDR3: ASSNPDRVAF

J: TRBJ1-2
length: 13
V: TRBV9
CDR3: ASSVGEPSGYGYT

J: TRBJ2-3
length: 11
V: TRBV7-8
CDR3: ASSGPSGGAGY

J: TRBJ2-1
length: 10
V: TRBV27
CDR3: ASSLSGAEQF

J: TRBJ2-5
length: 12
V: TRBV7-3
CDR3: ASSPTGVKETQY

J: TRBJ1-5
length: 12
V: TRBV6-6
CDR3: ASTEDRITQPQH

J: TRBJ2-4
length: 18
V: TRBV5-1
CDR3: ASSLGWTSAFGAAKNIQY

J: TRBJ1-2
length: 14
V: TRBV29-1
CDR3: SAETGQGTSDYGYT

J: TRBJ1-5
length: 14
V: TRBV7-8
CDR3: ASSLWPGDSNQPQH

J: TRBJ2-7
length: 13
V: TRBV19
CDR3: ASSQDGGWAYEQY

J: TRBJ1-5
length: 12
V: TRBV9
CDR3: ASSVGTVNQPQH

J: TRBJ1-2
length: 13
V: TRBV6-5
CDR3: ASSRTGPGAYGYT

J: TRBJ2-3
length: 15
V: TRBV19
CDR3: ASSGSRGTGLADTQY

J: TRBJ1-5
length: 14
V: TRBV30
CDR3: AWSVPRGYGNQPQH

J: TRBJ1-2
length: 15
V: TRBV4-3
CDR3: ASSQDRGTGVRYGYT

J: TRBJ2-4
length: 11
V: TRBV4-1
CDR3: ASSQDRQGEVY

J: TRBJ1-1
length: 15
V: TRBV14
CDR3: ASSQDIEQMMNTEAF

J: TRBJ1-1
length: 11
V: TRBV19
CDR3: ASCPGLKTEAF

J: TRBJ2-7
length: 12
V: TRBV11-2
CDR3: ASSPMGQFYEQY

J: TRBJ1-5
length: 14
V: TRBV5-4
CDR3: ASSLSGQWPNQPQH

J: TRBJ1-2
length: 12
V: TRBV4-2
CDR3: ASSHSAGADGYT

J: TRBJ1-2
length: 12
V: TRBV5-1
CDR3: ASSGGGRAEGYT

J: TRBJ1-1
length: 9
V: TRBV4-2
CDR3: ARSGATEAF

J: TRBJ2-5
length: 12
V: TRBV6-1
CDR3: ASSGIQGWETQY

J: TRBJ2-3
length: 13
V: TRBV5-4
CDR3: ASSLGGISTDTQY

J: TRBJ2-7
length: 11
V: TRBV10-3
CDR3: AISELAGGEQY